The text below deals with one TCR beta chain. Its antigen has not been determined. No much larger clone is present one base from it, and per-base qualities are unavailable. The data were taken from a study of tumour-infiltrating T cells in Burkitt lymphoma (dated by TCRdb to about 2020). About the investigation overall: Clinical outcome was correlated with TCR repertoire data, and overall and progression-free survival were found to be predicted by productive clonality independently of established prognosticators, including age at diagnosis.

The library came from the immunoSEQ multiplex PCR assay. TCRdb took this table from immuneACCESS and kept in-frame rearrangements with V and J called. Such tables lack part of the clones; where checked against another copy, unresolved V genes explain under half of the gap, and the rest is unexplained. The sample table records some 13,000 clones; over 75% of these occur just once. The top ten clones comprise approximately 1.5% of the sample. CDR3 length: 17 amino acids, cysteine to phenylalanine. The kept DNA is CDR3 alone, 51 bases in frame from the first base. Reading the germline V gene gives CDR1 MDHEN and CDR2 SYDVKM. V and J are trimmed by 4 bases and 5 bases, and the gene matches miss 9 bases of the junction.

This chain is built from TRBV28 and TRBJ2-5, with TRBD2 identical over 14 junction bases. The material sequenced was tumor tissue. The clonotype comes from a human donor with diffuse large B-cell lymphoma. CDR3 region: CASSSGTSGRNLETQYF. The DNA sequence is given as TGTGCCAGCAGTTCTGGGACTAGCGGGAGAAACCTCGAGACCCAGTACTTC.